Below, one T cell receptor (beta chain) is given with its context. The sample comes from a study of blood T cell repertoires in COVID-19. The CDR3 is 15 residues long. Unmatched junction bases numbered 5, after V lost 0 bases and J lost 7 bases. Germline assignment: CDR1 SGHTA and CDR2 FQGTGA. The data were produced by immunoSEQ multiplex PCR, yet TCRdb's version contains in-frame clones alone and is incomplete. Of 150,000 to 200,000 clones in the sample, about 85% were seen once. This chain uses TRBV7-3 with TRBJ2-4; 8 bases are a match to TRBD1. This sequence originates from a woman in her 70s with COVID-19, enrolled during active disease. The material sequenced was peripheral blood. CDR3 nucleotides: TGTGCCAGCAGCTTAACGGGACAGGATACGAACATTCAGTACTTC. This gives the protein CASSLTGQDTNIQYF. Supplemented by reference TRBV7-3 and TRBJ2-4, the full variable domain reads GAGVSQTPSNKVTEKGKYVELRCDPISGHTALYWYRQSLGQGPEFLIYFQGTGAADDSGLPNDRFFAVRPEGSVSTLKIQRTERGDSAVYLCASSLTGQDTNIQYFGAGTRLSVL.